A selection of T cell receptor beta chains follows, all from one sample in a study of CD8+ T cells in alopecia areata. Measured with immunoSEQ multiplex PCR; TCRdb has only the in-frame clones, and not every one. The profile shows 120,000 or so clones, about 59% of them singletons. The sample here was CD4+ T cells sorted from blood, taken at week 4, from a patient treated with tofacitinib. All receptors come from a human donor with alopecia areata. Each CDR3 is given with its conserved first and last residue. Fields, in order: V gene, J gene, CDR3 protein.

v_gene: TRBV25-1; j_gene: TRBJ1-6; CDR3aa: CASSETGQGVSPLHF
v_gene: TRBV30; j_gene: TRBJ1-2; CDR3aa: CAWSVGTYGYTF
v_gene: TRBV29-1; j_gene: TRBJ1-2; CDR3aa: CSVDAEAIPGGFGYTF
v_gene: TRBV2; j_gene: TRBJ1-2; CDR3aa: CASNGGYGYTF
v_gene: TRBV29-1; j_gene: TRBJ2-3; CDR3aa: CSAHLGYNTQYF
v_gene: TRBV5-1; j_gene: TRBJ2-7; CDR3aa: CASSPGASSYEQYF
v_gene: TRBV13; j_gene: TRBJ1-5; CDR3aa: CASSRTGSDQPQHF
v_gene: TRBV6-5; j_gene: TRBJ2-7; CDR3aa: CASSYSNTPAGDEQYF
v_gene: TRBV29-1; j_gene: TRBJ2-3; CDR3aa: CSVEKRRRTSTDTQYF
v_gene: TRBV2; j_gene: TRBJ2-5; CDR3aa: CASSERLAEETQYF
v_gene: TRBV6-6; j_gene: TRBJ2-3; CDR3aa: CASSYLTSGSDTQYF
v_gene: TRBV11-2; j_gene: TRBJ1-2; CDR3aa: CASSLVQTSGYGYTF
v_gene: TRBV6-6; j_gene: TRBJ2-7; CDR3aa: CASRPTSGGTYEQYF
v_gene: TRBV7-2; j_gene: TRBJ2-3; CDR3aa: CASSKGLADTDTQYF
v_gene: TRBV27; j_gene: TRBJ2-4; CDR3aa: CASSLGRASIQYF
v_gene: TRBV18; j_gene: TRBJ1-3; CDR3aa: CASLTGGGHGNTIYF
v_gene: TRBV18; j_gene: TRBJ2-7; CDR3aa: CASSPGTNEQYF
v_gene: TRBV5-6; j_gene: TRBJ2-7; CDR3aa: CASSWGKHYEQYF
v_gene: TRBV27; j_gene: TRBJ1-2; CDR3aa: CASSPSGPPLNYGYTF
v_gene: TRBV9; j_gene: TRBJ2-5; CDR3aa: CASSVEAETQYF
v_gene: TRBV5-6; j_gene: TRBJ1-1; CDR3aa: CASTMDRTEAFF
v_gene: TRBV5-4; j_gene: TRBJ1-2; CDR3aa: CASSQRRGFAYTF
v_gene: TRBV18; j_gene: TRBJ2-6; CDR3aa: CASSPPSGANVLTF
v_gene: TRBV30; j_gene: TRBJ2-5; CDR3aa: CAWSVLDRGRETQYF
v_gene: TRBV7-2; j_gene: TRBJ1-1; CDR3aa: CASSFGGGTEAFF
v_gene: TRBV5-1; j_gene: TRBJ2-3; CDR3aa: CASSLGNGPADTQYF
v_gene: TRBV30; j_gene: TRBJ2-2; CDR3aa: CAWSWRSGELFF
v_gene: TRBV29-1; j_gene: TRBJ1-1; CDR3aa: CSVVLDRINTEAFF
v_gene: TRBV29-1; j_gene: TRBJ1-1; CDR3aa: CSASWLGQGLRLNTEAFF
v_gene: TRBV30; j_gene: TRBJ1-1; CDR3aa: CAWSLGSGVTEAFF
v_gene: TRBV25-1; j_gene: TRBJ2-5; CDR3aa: CASSEWGGGQETQYF
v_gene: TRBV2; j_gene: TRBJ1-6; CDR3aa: CASRQGGNSPLHF
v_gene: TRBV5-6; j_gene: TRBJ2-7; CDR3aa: CASSLGELATYEQYF
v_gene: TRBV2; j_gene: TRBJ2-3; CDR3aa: CASLVPDTQYF
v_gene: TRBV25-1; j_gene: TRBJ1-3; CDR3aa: CASMDSNAIYF
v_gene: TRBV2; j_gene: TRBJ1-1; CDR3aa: CASSPGGRNTEAFF
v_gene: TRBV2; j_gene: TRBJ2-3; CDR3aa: CASSLMGPYSGGVGTDTQYF
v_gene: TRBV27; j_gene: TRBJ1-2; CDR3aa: CASSLFSGRNYGYTF
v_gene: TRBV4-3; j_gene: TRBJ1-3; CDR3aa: CASSQNTGIPGNTIYF
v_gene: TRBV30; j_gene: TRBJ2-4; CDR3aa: CAYSNPGASVKNIQYF
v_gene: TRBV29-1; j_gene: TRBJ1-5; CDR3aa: CSVEDDREGNQPQHF